A selection of T cell receptor beta chains follows, all from one sample in a study of vaccination effects on CD4 cells after COVID-19. Profiling relied on immunoSEQ multiplex PCR, and the TCRdb table lists in-frame clones only, not all of them. The profile shows about 66,000 clones, roughly 76% of them singletons. These TCRs' antigens remain unknown. The input for sequencing was CD4+ T cells from PBMCs cultured with HCoV-OC43 spike peptides, taken after COVID-19 vaccination. All receptors come from a human donor who received a COVID-19 vaccine. CDR3s include the opening cysteine and the closing phenylalanine or tryptophan. D genes are given only for firm matches. A row's size may be missing; if present it is once, few, many or a size class.

TRBV7-9	NA	14	TRBJ1-1	NA	CASSLAGADTEAFF	TGTGCCAGCAGCTTAGCGGGGGCGGACACTGAAGCTTTCTTT
TRBV3-1/TRBV3-2	TRBD2	16	TRBJ2-2	NA	CASSQAGGRSTGELFF	TGTGCCAGCAGCCAGGCGGGGGGGCGAAGCACCGGGGAGCTGTTTTTT
TRBV28	NA	15	TRBJ1-1	NA	CASSLGRDLRDEAFF	TGTGCCAGCAGCTTAGGACGGGACCTTAGGGATGAAGCTTTCTTT
TRBV3-1/TRBV3-2	NA	13	TRBJ2-5	NA	CASSRRGLETQYF	TGTGCCAGCAGCCGCCGAGGATTGGAGACCCAGTACTTC
TRBV5-1	TRBD2	17	TRBJ2-3	few	CASSLALVAGGIDTQYF	TGCGCCAGCAGCTTGGCCTTGGTAGCGGGGGGGATAGATACGCAGTATTTT
TRBV12-5	NA	12	TRBJ1-5	few	CASGWGEQPQHF	TGTGCTAGTGGTTGGGGGGAGCAGCCCCAGCATTTT
TRBV3-1/TRBV3-2	NA	17	TRBJ2-5	NA	CASSRGAGLEYQETQYF	TGTGCCAGCAGCCGTGGGGCTGGACTCGAGTACCAAGAGACCCAGTACTTC
TRBV6-1	NA	16	TRBJ2-2	NA	CASSEGLAGNTGELFF	TGTGCCAGCAGTGAGGGCTTGGCGGGGAACACCGGGGAGCTGTTTTTT
TRBV2	NA	11	TRBJ1-6	few	CASTRNSPLHF	TGTGCCAGCACCAGGAATTCACCCCTCCACTTT
TRBV5-6	NA	12	TRBJ1-2	NA	CASGGLTYGYTF	TGTGCCAGCGGGGGGCTAACCTATGGCTACACCTTC
TRBV6-5	TRBD1	14	TRBJ2-1	NA	CASSRGTGGTEQFF	TGTGCCAGCAGTAGGGGGACAGGGGGCACTGAGCAGTTCTTC
TRBV9	NA	16	TRBJ2-2	NA	CASSSGLLANTGELFF	TGTGCCAGCAGCTCGGGACTGCTAGCGAACACCGGGGAGCTGTTTTTT
TRBV5-4	NA	14	TRBJ2-5	NA	CASSTRDYQETQYF	TGTGCCAGCAGCACCCGGGACTACCAAGAGACCCAGTACTTC
TRBV10-3	TRBD2	16	TRBJ2-1	NA	CATGPLRTSGYNEQFF	TGTGCCACCGGACCGCTTAGGACTAGTGGTTACAATGAGCAGTTCTTC
TRBV24-1	NA	14	TRBJ2-3	once	CATGDRHSTDTQYF	TGTGCCACGGGGGATAGGCACAGCACAGATACGCAGTATTTT
TRBV6-5	TRBD1	14	TRBJ1-2	NA	CASRRDRVDYGYTF	TGTGCCAGCAGGAGGGACAGGGTGGACTATGGCTACACCTTC
TRBV7-2	TRBD2	16	TRBJ2-5	NA	CASSLGMGAGEETQYF	TGTGCCAGCAGCTTAGGAATGGGAGCGGGGGAAGAGACCCAGTACTTC
TRBV5-1	NA	15	TRBJ2-1	NA	CASSADGQPYNEQFF	TGCGCCAGCAGCGCCGACGGACAGCCCTACAATGAGCAGTTCTTC
TRBV9	TRBD2	15	TRBJ2-5	once	CASSQLAGNQETQYF	TGTGCCAGCAGCCAACTAGCGGGGAACCAAGAGACCCAGTACTTC
TRBV19	TRBD1	15	TRBJ1-2	NA	CASSINPMTGTGYTF	TGTGCCAGTAGTATAAACCCTATGACAGGGACTGGCTACACCTTC
TRBV30	TRBD1	15	TRBJ1-2	NA	CAWSVLGQGLYGYTF	TGTGCCTGGAGTGTACTAGGACAGGGACTCTATGGCTACACCTTC
TRBV9	TRBD1	13	TRBJ1-2	NA	CASYGDRNYGYTF	TGTGCCAGCTATGGGGACAGGAACTATGGCTACACCTTC
TRBV14	TRBD2	15	TRBJ2-3	NA	CASSLGLARSDTQYF	TGTGCCAGCAGCCTAGGACTAGCGAGGTCAGATACGCAGTATTTT
TRBV7-3	NA	13	TRBJ2-5	once	CASSLRIKETQYF	TGTGCCAGCAGCTTAAGGATAAAAGAGACCCAGTACTTC
TRBV3-1/TRBV3-2	NA	14	TRBJ1-6	NA	CASSQGGYGSPLHF	TGTGCCAGCAGCCAAGGAGGGTATGGGTCACCCCTCCACTTT
TRBV19	TRBD2	16	TRBJ2-5	once	CASSELAGGSGETQYF	TGTGCCAGTTCCGAACTAGCGGGGGGGAGCGGCGAGACCCAGTACTTC
TRBV5-1	TRBD1	17	TRBJ2-1	NA	CASSLGSQGLTYNEQFF	TGCGCCAGCAGCTTGGGCTCACAGGGGTTGACCTACAATGAGCAGTTCTTC
TRBV9	NA	16	TRBJ1-3	NA	CASSVGVGDSGNTIYF	TGTGCCAGCAGCGTAGGCGTGGGAGACTCTGGAAACACCATATATTTT
TRBV7-2	TRBD2	16	TRBJ2-5	NA	CASSYGLAAKQETQYF	TGTGCCAGCAGCTACGGACTAGCGGCGAAACAAGAGACCCAGTACTTC
TRBV5-1	NA	13	TRBJ1-2	NA	CASSSSGNYGYTF	TGCGCCAGCAGCTCTTCAGGAAACTATGGCTACACCTTC
TRBV18	TRBD1	14	TRBJ1-4	few	CASSQDREGEKLFF	TGTGCCAGCTCACAGGACAGGGAAGGTGAAAAACTGTTTTTT
TRBV29-1	TRBD2	17	TRBJ2-4	NA	CSVEMTKISGGRNIQYF	TGCAGCGTTGAAATGACGAAGATCAGCGGGGGGCGGAACATTCAGTACTTC
TRBV12-3/TRBV12-4	NA	13	TRBJ1-2	NA	CATEGPPNYGYTF	TGTGCCACAGAGGGACCCCCTAACTATGGCTACACCTTC
TRBV19	TRBD1	16	TRBJ2-1	NA	CASSIRDRSSYNEQFF	TGTGCCAGTAGTATCCGGGACAGGAGCTCCTACAATGAGCAGTTCTTC
TRBV6-1	NA	15	TRBJ2-5	NA	CASIEMGTGKETQYF	TGTGCCAGCATTGAAATGGGTACAGGGAAAGAGACCCAGTACTTC
TRBV6-5	TRBD1	16	TRBJ1-2	NA	CASSYLQGQARYGYTF	TGTGCCAGCAGTTACTTACAAGGACAGGCCCGCTATGGCTACACCTTC
TRBV2	TRBD1	14	TRBJ2-5	NA	CASSSHRGRETQYF	TGTGCCAGCAGTTCGCACAGGGGGCGAGAGACCCAGTACTTC
TRBV6-4	NA	13	TRBJ1-1	NA	CASSDEQGSEAFF	TGTGCCAGCAGTGACGAGCAGGGATCTGAAGCTTTCTTT
TRBV5-1	TRBD2	16	TRBJ2-3	NA	CASSTGIAGGTDTQYF	TGCGCCAGCAGTACGGGGATAGCGGGGGGCACAGATACGCAGTATTTT
TRBV29-1	TRBD1	12	TRBJ2-5	NA	CSATGGSETQYF	TGCAGCGCCACAGGGGGCTCAGAGACCCAGTACTTC
TRBV4-3	NA	16	TRBJ1-1	NA	CASSQDRYRLNTEAFF	TGCGCCAGCAGCCAAGATCGGTACAGACTGAACACTGAAGCTTTCTTT
TRBV3-1/TRBV3-2	NA	17	TRBJ2-1	few	CASSQEVGGLSYNEQFF	TGTGCCAGCAGCCAAGAAGTCGGGGGCCTTTCCTACAATGAGCAGTTCTTC
TRBV24-1	NA	15	TRBJ1-2	once	CATSDSTGLNYGYTF	TGTGCCACCAGTGACTCGACAGGTCTTAACTATGGCTACACCTTC
TRBV28	NA	14	TRBJ1-4	few	CASTWRGGYEKLFF	TGTGCCAGCACCTGGAGAGGGGGATATGAAAAACTGTTTTTT
TRBV2	TRBD1	15	TRBJ2-5	NA	CASSAWGQGRETQYF	TGTGCCAGCAGTGCATGGGGACAGGGACGAGAGACCCAGTACTTC
TRBV30	TRBD2	17	TRBJ2-3	few	CAWGLKGLAGAQDTQYF	TGTGCCTGGGGTCTAAAGGGACTAGCGGGGGCCCAAGATACGCAGTATTTT
TRBV5-1	TRBD2	20	TRBJ2-2	NA	CASRSNPGLAGGTNTGELFF	TGCGCCAGCAGGTCTAATCCGGGACTAGCGGGGGGAACGAACACCGGGGAGCTGTTTTTT
TRBV19	TRBD1	14	TRBJ2-1	NA	CASSIGQGAGEQFF	TGTGCCAGTAGTATAGGCCAGGGGGCTGGAGAGCAGTTCTTC
TRBV7-2	NA	14	TRBJ2-1	NA	CASSPQRGAGEQFF	TGTGCCAGCAGCCCACAACGGGGGGCAGGTGAGCAGTTCTTC
TRBV2	NA	15	TRBJ1-5	few	CASSSDSWGNQPQHF	TGTGCCAGCAGTTCGGACTCCTGGGGCAATCAGCCCCAGCATTTT
TRBV30	NA	13	TRBJ1-4	NA	CAWRGQANEKLFF	TGTGCCTGGAGGGGCCAGGCTAATGAAAAACTGTTTTTT
TRBV9	NA	16	TRBJ2-2	NA	CASSVDPGGNTGELFF	TGTGCCAGCAGCGTAGATCCCGGGGGGAACACCGGGGAGCTGTTTTTT
TRBV18	TRBD1	15	TRBJ2-2	NA	CASSPRSTGAGELFF	TGTGCCAGCTCACCTCGGTCGACAGGGGCCGGGGAGCTGTTTTTT
TRBV5-1	TRBD1	13	TRBJ2-2	NA	CASSFQGAGELFF	TGCGCCAGCAGCTTCCAGGGGGCCGGGGAGCTGTTTTTT
TRBV21-1	NA	16	TRBJ1-2	NA	CASSEDREGLDYGYTF	TGTGCCAGCAGCGAGGACAGGGAAGGGCTCGACTATGGCTACACCTTC